Shown below are 18 T cell receptor beta chains from a single sample sequenced in a study of blood T cell repertoires in COVID-19. The protocol was immunoSEQ multiplex PCR, while the TCRdb copy is restricted to in-frame clones and leaves out a portion. The data contain 160,000 or so clones, roughly 89% of them seen just once; the ten biggest clones take up roughly 1.4%. Source material: peripheral blood. The receptor set was obtained from a woman aged 50 to 60 with acute or convalescent COVID-19.

This chain uses TRBV4-3 with TRBJ2-1, with TRBD2 identical over 10 bases. CDR3 length equals 17 residues. The trim removed 2 bases at V and 0 bases at J, leaving 4 bases unmatched. Germline V gene lookup returns CDR1 LGHNA and CDR2 YSLEER. The CDR3 nucleotides are TGCGCCAGCAGCCAATATTCTAGCGGGAGCTCCTACAATGAGCAGTTCTTC. Encoded protein: CASSQYSSGSSYNEQFF.

The chain recombines TRBV30 with TRBJ2-7; 8 positions match TRBD1. Germline V lookup: CDR1 GTSNPN, CDR2 SVGIG (reference sequence). The CDR3 consists of 13 residues. The V and J ends lost 3 bases and 1 base, in that order; junction bases with no gene match: 2. CDR3 loop: CAWRDRASYEQYF. The CDR3 nucleotides read TGTGCCTGGAGGGACAGGGCGTCCTACGAGCAGTACTTC. Full variable domain (missing parts from reference TRBV30 and TRBJ2-7): SQTIHQWPATLVQPVGSPLSLECTVEGTSNPNLYWYRQAAGRGLQLLFYSVGIGQISSEVPQNLSASRPQDRQFILSSKKLLLSDSGFYLCAWRDRASYEQYFGPGTRLTVT.

This clone was recorded only once. This sequence joins TRBV29-1 and TRBJ1-1, with a tentative D call TRBD1 (5 bases). This CDR3 is 11 amino acids long. Germline CDR1 SQVTM, CDR2 ANQGSEA. Trimming removed 7 bases from V and 7 bases from J, with 13 bases in between. CDR3 region: CSAARQHEAFF. Written as DNA, the CDR3 is TGCAGCGCCGCCCGACAGCATGAAGCTTTCTTT.

V gene TRBV18 combines with J gene TRBJ1-6, with 8 bases that match TRBD1. The V gene end was trimmed by 6 bases and the J gene end by 9 bases; junction bases not matched to a gene: 10. The length of the CDR3 is 15 residues. Germline CDR1 KGHSH, CDR2 LQKENI. CDR3 sequence (DNA): TGTGCCAGCTCCCTGGGACAGGAGGGCGTTTCACCCCTCCACTTT. Amino acids: CASSLGQEGVSPLHF.

This clone was seen at least ten times. The rearrangement links TRBV20-1 to TRBJ2-7, with 8 positions matching TRBD2. Germline V gene lookup returns CDR1 DFQATT and CDR2 SNEGSKA (reference sequence). With 3 bases clipped from V and 2 bases from J, the junction kept 12 bases outside the gene matches. The CDR3 extends over 16 amino acids. CDR3 coding DNA: TGCAGTGCTAGTTTCGGGTCACTAGCGGATACCTACGAGCAGTACTTC. Its protein product is CSASFGSLADTYEQYF.

The chain uses TRBV3-1 (or the pseudogene TRBV3-2) and TRBJ2-4, with 7 bases lining up with TRBD1. CDR1 LGHDT and CDR2 YNNKEL come from the germline V gene (reference sequence). This CDR3 has 17 residues. V was pared by 4 bases and J by 0 bases, with 9 bases of the junction left unmatched. In nucleotides, the CDR3 is TGTGCCAGCAGCCGCGGACGGGACAGTCTAGCCAAAAACATTCAGTACTTC. This codes for CASSRGRDSLAKNIQYF.

This clone was seen a few times. The chain carries TRBV11-2 and TRBJ1-5, with 9 bases aligning to TRBD1. V shed 4 bases, J shed 5 bases, and the junction held 9 bases outside the gene matches. CDR1 is SGHAT and CDR2 is FQNNGV in the germline V gene. The CDR3 length is 16 residues. The CDR3 loop is CASSSRAGQGDQPQHF. The CDR3 bases are TGTGCCAGCAGCTCGAGGGCGGGACAGGGCGATCAGCCCCAGCATTTT. Complete variable domain (other parts from reference TRBV11-2 and TRBJ1-5): EAGVAQSPRYKIIEKRQSVAFWCNPISGHATLYWYQQILGQGPKLLIQFQNNGVVDDSQLPKDRFSAERLKGVDSTLKIQPAKLEDSAVYLCASSSRAGQGDQPQHFGDGTRLSIL.

J is TRBJ1-2 and V is TRBV2, with a weak D call TRBD1 (5 bases). This CDR3 region has 11 residues. Germline V lookup: CDR1 SNHLY, CDR2 FYNNEI. Trimming pared 7 bases from V and 8 bases from J, leaving 11 bases between. CDR3 sequence: CASTVGVGYTF. DNA for the CDR3: TGTGCCAGCACCGTAGGGGTCGGCTACACCTTC.

This chain joins TRBV10-3 and TRBJ1-1; D is perhaps TRBD1 (5 bases). V dropped 4 bases and J dropped 4 bases, with 16 bases sitting between them. The germline gives CDR1 ENHRY, CDR2 SYGVKD. The CDR3 covers 15 residues. The CDR3 reads CAISGGGVGVTEAFF. The CDR3 coding sequence is TGTGCCATCAGTGGCGGGGGTGTGGGCGTCACTGAAGCTTTCTTT.

V is TRBV11-3 and J is TRBJ2-2; no clear D. V lost 0 bases, J lost 4 bases, and 3 bases lay in between. Germline V gene lookup returns CDR1 SGHNT and CDR2 YENEEA. The CDR3 is 13 residues long. The CDR3 reads CASSLDSTGELFF. CDR3 nucleotides: TGTGCCAGCAGCTTAGACAGCACCGGGGAGCTGTTTTTT.

CDR3 DNA sequence: TGTGCCAGCAGCTTGGGACAGGGATATCAGCCCCAGCATTTT. Residues: CASSLGQGYQPQHF. V gene TRBV7-9 combines with J gene TRBJ1-5, with 9 bases that match TRBD1. V was clipped by 3 bases and J by 5 bases; unmatched bases: 2. Germline V CDR1 and CDR2: SEHNR, FQNEAQ (reference sequence). The CDR3 consists of 14 residues.

V is TRBV19 and J is TRBJ2-7; D not certain. The germline V gene has CDR1 LNHDA and CDR2 SQIVND (reference sequence). Trimming shortened V by 6 bases and J by 2 bases, and 11 bases separated the two germline ends. This CDR3 spans 13 amino acids. The CDR3 DNA reads as TGTGCCAGTAGCACCCAACTGGCCTACGAGCAGTACTTC. This translates into CASSTQLAYEQYF.

The chain joins TRBV7-9 to TRBJ2-7; 7 nucleotides match TRBD2. Trimming took 0 bases from V and 6 from J; bases not matched to a gene: 8. Germline V gene lookup returns CDR1 SEHNR and CDR2 FQNEAQ (reference sequence). This CDR3 comprises 15 residues. In DNA form, the CDR3 reads TGTGCCAGCAGCTTAGCAGTGGCGGGAGATAGCGAGCAGTACTTC. Its translation: CASSLAVAGDSEQYF.

CDR3 loop: CSAPQGIQQYF. The CDR3 DNA reads TGCAGTGCACCACAGGGAATACAGCAGTACTTC. This sequence joins TRBV20-1 and TRBJ2-7, with TRBD1 as a possible D gene (6 bases). This CDR3 has 11 residues. Germline lookup yields CDR1 DFQATT and CDR2 SNEGSKA (reference sequence). The V end was cut by 6 bases, the J end by 8 bases, with 14 bases between.

This chain links TRBV30 with TRBJ2-7; TRBD1 matches 8 bases. This CDR3 is built from 14 residues. Trimming removed 4 bases from V and 3 bases from J; junction bases left unmatched: 8. In germline, CDR1 is GTSNPN, CDR2 SVGIG (reference sequence). The CDR3 region is CAWNPTGANYEQYF. CDR3 DNA sequence: TGTGCCTGGAATCCGACAGGGGCAAACTACGAGCAGTACTTC.

V and J are TRBV19 and TRBJ1-5, with a possible D match to TRBD1 (5 bases). The CDR3 loop spans 12 amino acids. The ends were cut back, 6 bases at V and 10 bases at J, with 13 bases in the middle. Germline assignment: CDR1 LNHDA and CDR2 SQIVND (reference sequence). The CDR3 DNA sequence: TGTGCCAGTAGGGTGGGGGGTCGCCCCCAGCATTTT. Its translation is CASRVGGRPQHF. Combining the CDR3 with reference TRBV19 and TRBJ1-5 gives the whole variable domain DGGITQSPKYLFRKEGQNVTLSCEQNLNHDAMYWYRQDPGQGLRLIYYSQIVNDFQKGDIAEGYSVSREKKESFPLTVTSAQKNPTAFYLCASRVGGRPQHFGDGTRLSIL.

The chain links TRBV9 to TRBJ1-5, with 7 bases aligning to TRBD1. V trimming: 0 bases; J trimming: 5 bases; junction bases outside the gene matches: 5. CDR3 length: 15 residues. Germline V gene lookup returns CDR1 SGDLS and CDR2 YYNGEE. The CDR3 protein is CASSVADRADQPQHF. The CDR3, as DNA: TGTGCCAGCAGCGTAGCAGACAGGGCTGATCAGCCCCAGCATTTT.

V gene TRBV6-6 combines with J gene TRBJ1-2, with 12 positions matching TRBD1. J was trimmed by 7 bases and V by 0 bases; bases with no gene match: 6. Germline V gene lookup returns CDR1 MNHNY and CDR2 SVGAGI (reference sequence). The CDR3 totals 16 residues. CDR3 in amino acids: CASSYSGGQGALGYTF. The DNA of the CDR3 is TGTGCCAGCAGTTACTCAGGGGGACAGGGGGCACTTGGCTACACCTTC.